A single sample is the source of the 8 T cell receptor beta chains below, sequenced in a study of blood T cell repertoires in COVID-19. Clones were read by immunoSEQ multiplex PCR, and TCRdb kept only the in-frame ones, dropping some. Among roughly 260,000 clones listed, 80% to 95% were seen once. The material sequenced was peripheral blood. Every receptor here comes from a person aged 18-29 years with COVID-19, enrolled during active disease.

The rearrangement links TRBV7-2 to TRBJ2-1; 10 positions agree with TRBD2. This CDR3 has 16 amino acids. CDR1 SGHTA and CDR2 FQGNSA come from the germline V gene. V lost 5 bases and J lost 3; bases outside the gene matches: 7. The CDR3, as DNA: TGTGCCAGCAGCCGGGGACTAGCGCGTATCTACAATGAGCAGTTCTTC. Translating it yields CASSRGLARIYNEQFF. Full variable domain (rest looked up from reference TRBV7-2 and TRBJ2-1): GAGVSQSPSNKVTEKGKDVELRCDPISGHTALYWYRQSLGQGLEFLIYFQGNSAPDKSGLPSDRFSAERTGGSVSTLTIQRTQQEDSAVYLCASSRGLARIYNEQFFGPGTRLTVL.

CDR3 in amino acids: CASSLIATGQDGNTIYF. The CDR3, as DNA: TGTGCCAGCAGCTTAATTGCGACAGGGCAAGACGGAAACACCATATATTTT. The chain links TRBV7-8 to TRBJ1-3; 7 bases fit TRBD1. J was trimmed by 4 bases and V by 2 bases; bases with no gene match: 11. Germline values: CDR1 SGHVS, CDR2 FQNEAQ. The CDR3 is made up of 17 amino acids.

This chain joins TRBV15 and TRBJ2-3; perhaps TRBD1 as D (6 bases). The CDR3 has 19 amino acids. The germline gives CDR1 LNHNV, CDR2 YYDKDF (reference sequence). The V end lost 7 bases, the J end lost 0 bases, and 26 bases lay between the germline ends. In nucleotides, the CDR3 is TGTGCCACCACCCCAGGGGCCCGGGACATTTATTCTAGCACAGATACGCAGTATTTT. It specifies CATTPGARDIYSSTDTQYF.

The J gene is TRBJ2-7, the V gene TRBV27, with D possibly TRBD1 on 6 matching bases. CDR3 length: 14 amino acids. Trimming stripped 4 bases from V and 4 bases from J, with 14 bases between. From germline, CDR1 is MNHEY and CDR2 SMNVEV (reference sequence). The CDR3 sequence is CASSYGGPGYEQYF. The DNA for the CDR3 is TGTGCCAGCAGTTATGGGGGCCCTGGGTACGAGCAGTACTTC.

This clone was observed once. The chain employs TRBV6-2 or TRBV6-3 and TRBJ1-1; D is possibly TRBD1 (6 bases). This CDR3 is 14 amino acids long. The V gene lost 0 bases and the J gene lost 1 base, with 6 bases spanning the gap. Germline CDR1 reads MNHEY; CDR2 reads SVGEGT. CDR3 sequence reads: CASSYSGGNTEAFF. The CDR3 bases are TGTGCCAGCAGTTACTCAGGGGGGAACACTGAAGCTTTCTTT.

The chain uses TRBV9 and TRBJ2-1; 14 nucleotides align to TRBD2. J lost 8 bases, V lost 3 bases, and 7 bases had no gene match. The CDR3 covers 16 residues. CDR1 and CDR2 from the germline V gene are SGDLS and YYNGEE. In nucleotides, the CDR3 is TGTGCCAGCAGCGATCCCGGGACTAGCGGGAGACATGAGCAGTTCTTC. Its protein product is CASSDPGTSGRHEQFF.

V and J are TRBV29-1 and TRBJ1-1, with 7 bases fitting TRBD1. The CDR3 has 11 residues. The V gene's germline CDR1 is SQVTM and CDR2 ANQGSEA. J gave up 9 bases and V 6 bases, and 7 bases lay outside the gene matches. DNA of the CDR3: TGCAGCGTCGTATCGGGACAGCAAGCTTTCTTT. Its translation is CSVVSGQQAFF.

This clone was picked up a small number of times. The chain has TRBV3-1 (or the pseudogene TRBV3-2) and TRBJ1-5; D not certain. From germline, CDR1 is LGHDT and CDR2 YNNKEL (reference sequence). V was shortened by 0 bases and J by 7 bases, with 7 bases between the two germline ends. The CDR3 runs to 13 residues. CDR3 amino acids: CASSQEQTQPQHF. The DNA for the CDR3 is TGTGCCAGCAGCCAAGAACAGACCCAGCCCCAGCATTTT.